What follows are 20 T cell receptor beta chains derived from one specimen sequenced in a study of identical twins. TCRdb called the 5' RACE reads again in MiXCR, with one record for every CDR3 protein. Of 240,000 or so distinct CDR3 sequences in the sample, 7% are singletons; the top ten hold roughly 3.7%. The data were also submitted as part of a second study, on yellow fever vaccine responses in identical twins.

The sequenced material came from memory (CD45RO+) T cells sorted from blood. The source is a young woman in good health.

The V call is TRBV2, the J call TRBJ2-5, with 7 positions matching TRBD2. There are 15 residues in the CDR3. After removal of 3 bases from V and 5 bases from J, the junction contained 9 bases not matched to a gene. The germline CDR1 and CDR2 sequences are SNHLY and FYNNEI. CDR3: CASSDGRAGGETQYF. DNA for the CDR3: TGTGCCAGCAGTGATGGGCGGGCCGGGGGGGAGACCCAGTACTTC. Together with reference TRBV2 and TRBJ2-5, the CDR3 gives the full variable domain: EPEVTQTPSHQVTQMGQEVILRCVPISNHLYFYWYRQILGQKVEFLVSFYNNEISEKSEIFDDQFSVERPDGSNFTLKIRSTKLEDSAMYFCASSDGRAGGETQYFGPGTRLLVL.

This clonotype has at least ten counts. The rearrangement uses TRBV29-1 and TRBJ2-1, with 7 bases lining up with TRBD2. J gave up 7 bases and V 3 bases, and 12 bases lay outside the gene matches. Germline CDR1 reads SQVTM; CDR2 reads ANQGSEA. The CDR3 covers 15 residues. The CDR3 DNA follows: TGCAGCGTTGAGGAGGTCGCGGGAGTCGGAAATGAGCAGTTCTTC. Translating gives CSVEEVAGVGNEQFF.

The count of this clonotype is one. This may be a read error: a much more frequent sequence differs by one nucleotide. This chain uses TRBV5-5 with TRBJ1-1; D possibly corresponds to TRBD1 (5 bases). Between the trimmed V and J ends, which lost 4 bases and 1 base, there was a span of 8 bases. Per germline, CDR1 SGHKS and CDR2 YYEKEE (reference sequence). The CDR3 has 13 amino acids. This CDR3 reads CASSNTGNTEAFF. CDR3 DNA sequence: TGTGCCAGCAGCAACACAGGGAACACTGAAGCTTTCTTT.

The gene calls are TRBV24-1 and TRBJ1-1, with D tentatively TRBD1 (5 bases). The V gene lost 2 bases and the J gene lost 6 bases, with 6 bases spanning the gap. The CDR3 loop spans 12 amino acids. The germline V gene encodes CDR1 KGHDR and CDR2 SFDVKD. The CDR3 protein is CATSDWGAEAFF. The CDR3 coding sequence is TGTGCCACCAGTGATTGGGGGGCTGAAGCTTTCTTT.

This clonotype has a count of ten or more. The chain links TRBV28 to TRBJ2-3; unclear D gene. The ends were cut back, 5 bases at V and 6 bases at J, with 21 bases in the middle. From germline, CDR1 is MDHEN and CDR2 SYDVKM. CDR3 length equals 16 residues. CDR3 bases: TGTGCCAGCAGTCACCCGCAAGGGATCAGTAAGGATACGCAGTATTTT. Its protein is CASSHPQGISKDTQYF.

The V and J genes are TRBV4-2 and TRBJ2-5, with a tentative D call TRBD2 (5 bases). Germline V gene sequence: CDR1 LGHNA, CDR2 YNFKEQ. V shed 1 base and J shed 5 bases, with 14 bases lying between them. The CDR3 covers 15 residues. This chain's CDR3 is CASSQVTERRETQYF. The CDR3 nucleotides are TGTGCCAGCAGCCAAGTCACAGAAAGGAGGGAGACCCAGTACTTC.

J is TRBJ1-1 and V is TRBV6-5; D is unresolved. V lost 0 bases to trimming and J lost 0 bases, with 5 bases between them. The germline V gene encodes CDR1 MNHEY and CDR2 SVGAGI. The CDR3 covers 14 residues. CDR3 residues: CASSYSGVNTEAFF. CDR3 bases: TGTGCCAGCAGTTACTCTGGGGTGAACACTGAAGCTTTCTTT.

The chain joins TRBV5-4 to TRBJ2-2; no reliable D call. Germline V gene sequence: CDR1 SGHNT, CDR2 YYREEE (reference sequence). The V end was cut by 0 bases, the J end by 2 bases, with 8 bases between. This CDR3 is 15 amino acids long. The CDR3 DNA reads TGTGCCAGCAGCTTGGACGGGCTTAACACCGGGGAGCTGTTTTTT. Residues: CASSLDGLNTGELFF.

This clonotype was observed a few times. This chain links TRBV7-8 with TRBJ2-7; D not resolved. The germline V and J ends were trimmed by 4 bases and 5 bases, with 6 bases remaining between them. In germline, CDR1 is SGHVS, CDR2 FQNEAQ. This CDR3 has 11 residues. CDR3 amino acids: CASSSLDEQYF. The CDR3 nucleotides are TGTGCCAGCAGCTCACTGGACGAGCAGTACTTC.

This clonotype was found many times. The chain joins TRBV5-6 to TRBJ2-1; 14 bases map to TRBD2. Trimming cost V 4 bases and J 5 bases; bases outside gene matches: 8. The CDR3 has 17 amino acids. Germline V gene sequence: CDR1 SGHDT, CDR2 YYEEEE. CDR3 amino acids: CASSPKGLAGVHNEQFF. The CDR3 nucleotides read TGTGCCAGCAGCCCAAAGGGACTAGCGGGAGTTCACAATGAGCAGTTCTTC.

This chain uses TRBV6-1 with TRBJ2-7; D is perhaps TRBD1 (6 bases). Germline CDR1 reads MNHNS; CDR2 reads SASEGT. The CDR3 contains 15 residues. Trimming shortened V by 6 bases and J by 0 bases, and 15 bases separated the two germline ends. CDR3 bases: TGTGCCAGCAGCCCGACAGGACCCTTCTCCTACGAGCAGTACTTC. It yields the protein CASSPTGPFSYEQYF.

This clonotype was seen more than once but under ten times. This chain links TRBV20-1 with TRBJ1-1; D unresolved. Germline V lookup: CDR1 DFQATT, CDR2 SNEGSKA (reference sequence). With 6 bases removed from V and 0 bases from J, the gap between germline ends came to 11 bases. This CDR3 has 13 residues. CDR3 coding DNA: TGCAGTGCCCGCGTATTGTTGAACACTGAAGCTTTCTTT. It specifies CSARVLLNTEAFF.

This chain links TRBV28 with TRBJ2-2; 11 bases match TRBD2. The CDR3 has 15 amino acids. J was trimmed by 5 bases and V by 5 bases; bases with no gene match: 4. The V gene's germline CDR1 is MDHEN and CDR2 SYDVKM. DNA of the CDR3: TGTGCCAGCAGTCTCCGACTAGCGGGGACCGGGGAGCTGTTTTTT. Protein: CASSLRLAGTGELFF.

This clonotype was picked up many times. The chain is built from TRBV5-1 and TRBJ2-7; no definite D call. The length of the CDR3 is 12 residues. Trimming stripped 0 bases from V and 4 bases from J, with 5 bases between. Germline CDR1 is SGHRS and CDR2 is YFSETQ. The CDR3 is CASSLEEYEQYF. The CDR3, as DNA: TGCGCCAGCAGCTTGGAGGAGTACGAGCAGTACTTC.

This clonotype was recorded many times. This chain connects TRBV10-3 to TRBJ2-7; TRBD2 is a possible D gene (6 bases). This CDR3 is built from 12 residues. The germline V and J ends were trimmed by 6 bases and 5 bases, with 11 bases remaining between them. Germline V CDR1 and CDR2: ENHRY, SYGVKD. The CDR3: CAIREGLHEQYF. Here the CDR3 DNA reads TGTGCCATCAGGGAGGGCTTACACGAGCAGTACTTC.

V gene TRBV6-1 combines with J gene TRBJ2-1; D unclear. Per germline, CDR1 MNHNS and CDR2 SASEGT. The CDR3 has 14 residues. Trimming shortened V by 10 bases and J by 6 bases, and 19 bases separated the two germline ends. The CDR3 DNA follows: TGTGCCACCATTGGGGTGGGGTTGGGCAATGAGCAGTTCTTC. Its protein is CATIGVGLGNEQFF.

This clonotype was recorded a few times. The CDR3 sequence: CASSLGGGSGYGYTF. The CDR3 DNA sequence: TGTGCCAGCAGCCTCGGTGGAGGGTCCGGCTATGGCTACACCTTC. The chain links TRBV5-5 to TRBJ1-2; unclear D gene. CDR1 is SGHKS and CDR2 is YYEKEE in the germline V gene (reference sequence). The V end lost 4 bases, the J end lost 4 bases, and 17 bases lay between the germline ends. CDR3 length: 15 amino acids. Together with reference TRBV5-5 and TRBJ1-2, the CDR3 gives the full variable domain: DAGVTQSPTHLIKTRGQQVTLRCSPISGHKSVSWYQQVLGQGPQFIFQYYEKEERGRGNFPDRFSARQFPNYSSELNVNALLLGDSALYLCASSLGGGSGYGYTFGSGTRLTVV.

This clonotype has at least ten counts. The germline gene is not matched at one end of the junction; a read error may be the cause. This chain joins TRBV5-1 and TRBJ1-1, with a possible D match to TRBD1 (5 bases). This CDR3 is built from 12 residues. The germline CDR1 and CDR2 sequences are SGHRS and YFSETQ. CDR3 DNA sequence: TGCGCCAGCAGGTTGACAGACGCCGAAGCTTCGTTT. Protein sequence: CASRLTDAEASF.

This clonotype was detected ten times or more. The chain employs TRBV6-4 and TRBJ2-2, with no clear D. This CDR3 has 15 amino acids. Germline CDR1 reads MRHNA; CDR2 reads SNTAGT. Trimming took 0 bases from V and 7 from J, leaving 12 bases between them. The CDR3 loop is CASSDSTGFGGELFF. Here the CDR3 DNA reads TGTGCCAGCAGTGACTCGACCGGGTTTGGCGGGGAGCTGTTTTTT.

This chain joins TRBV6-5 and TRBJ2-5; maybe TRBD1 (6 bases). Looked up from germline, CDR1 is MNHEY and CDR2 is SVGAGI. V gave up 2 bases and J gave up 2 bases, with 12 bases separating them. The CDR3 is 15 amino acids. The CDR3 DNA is TGTGCCAGCAGTTACCTGAGACAGGCGCAAGAGACCCAGTACTTC. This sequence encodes CASSYLRQAQETQYF.